A single sample gave rise to the 27 T cell receptor beta chains below, sequenced in a study of glioma-infiltrating T cells after dendritic cell vaccination. The assay was immunoSEQ multiplex PCR, and TCRdb's table has in-frame clones only and misses some. The sample shows 80,000 to 100,000 clones, around 80% of them seen only once. Source: blood, taken before dendritic cell vaccination. The receptors originated from a human donor with glioblastoma.

This chain connects TRBV2 to TRBJ2-5; the D is unclear. The J call may be wrong; the DNA end is better matched by TRBJ2-7. Germline-derived CDR1 and CDR2 are SNHLY and FYNNEI. This CDR3 region has 14 residues. This CDR3 reads CASSEGSLSYEQYF. The CDR3 bases are TGTGCCAGCAGTGAAGGGTCGCTCTCCTACGAGCAGTACTTC.

This clone has just a few counts. The CDR3 loop is CAWKWGRGVDEQYF. The CDR3, as DNA: TGTGCCTGGAAATGGGGGAGGGGCGTAGACGAGCAGTACTTC. The V gene is TRBV30, the J gene TRBJ2-7; TRBD2 aligns across 7 bases. The CDR3 contains 14 residues. Unmatched junction bases numbered 11, after V lost 4 bases and J lost 5 bases. CDR1 and CDR2 (germline): GTSNPN, SVGIG (reference sequence). Together with reference TRBV30 and TRBJ2-7, the CDR3 gives the full variable domain: SQTIHQWPATLVQPVGSPLSLECTVEGTSNPNLYWYRQAAGRGLQLLFYSVGIGQISSEVPQNLSASRPQDRQFILSSKKLLLSDSGFYLCAWKWGRGVDEQYFGPGTRLTVT.

The V gene is TRBV7-9, the J gene TRBJ2-1, with 15 bases lining up with TRBD2. After removal of 5 bases from V and 4 bases from J, the junction contained 3 bases not matched to a gene. The germline gives CDR1 SEHNR, CDR2 FQNEAQ (reference sequence). This CDR3 region has 16 residues. CDR3 coding DNA: TGTGCCAGCAGCCGGACTAGCGGGGGGGGTTACAATGAGCAGTTCTTC. Amino acids: CASSRTSGGGYNEQFF.

V and J are TRBV5-4 and TRBJ1-3; 7 nucleotides agree with TRBD1. The CDR3 sequence is 16 residues long. J was trimmed by 0 bases and V by 3 bases; bases with no gene match: 6. Per germline, CDR1 SGHNT and CDR2 YYREEE (reference sequence). DNA of the CDR3: TGTGCCAGCAGCTGGACAGGACATAGCTCTGGAAACACCATATATTTT. This encodes CASSWTGHSSGNTIYF.

This sequence joins TRBV9 and TRBJ2-7; TRBD2 aligns across 12 bases. CDR3 length: 15 residues. The germline CDR1 and CDR2 sequences are SGDLS and YYNGEE. Unmatched junction bases numbered 0, after V lost 0 bases and J lost 2 bases. This chain's CDR3 is CASSVGTSGAYEQYF. DNA for the CDR3: TGTGCCAGCAGCGTAGGGACTAGCGGGGCCTACGAGCAGTACTTC.

V and J are TRBV6-5 and TRBJ2-7; tentative D call: TRBD1 (6 bases). Germline V CDR1 and CDR2: MNHEY, SVGAGI. The CDR3 is made up of 16 amino acids. V was shortened by 0 bases and J by 0 bases, with 12 bases between the two germline ends. The CDR3 DNA sequence: TGTGCCAGCAGTTACTCGTACAGGGCCAGCTCCTACGAGCAGTACTTC. Translation: CASSYSYRASSYEQYF.

The rearrangement links TRBV14 to TRBJ2-7; tentatively, D is TRBD2 (6 bases). Germline V gene data show CDR1 as SGHDN and CDR2 as FVKESK. The V end was cut by 4 bases, the J end by 4 bases, with 14 bases between. The CDR3 is 14 amino acids. CDR3 nucleotides: TGTGCCAGCAGCCCTCTGGCCGGGGGTTACGAGCAGTACTTC. This translates into CASSPLAGGYEQYF.

Turning to this clone: This sample also contains other DNA sequences that code for the same CDR3. V and J are TRBV6-1 and TRBJ2-3; D is unresolved. The CDR3 runs to 12 residues. CDR1 and CDR2 (germline): MNHNS, SASEGT. V lost 2 bases to trimming and J lost 5 bases, with 5 bases between them. The CDR3 protein is CASSERGDTQYF. In nucleotides, the CDR3 is TGTGCCAGCAGTGAACGCGGAGATACGCAGTATTTT.

The genes are TRBV15 and TRBJ1-1, with D perhaps matching TRBD1 (5 bases). The CDR3 covers 15 residues. Germline values: CDR1 LNHNV, CDR2 YYDKDF (reference sequence). V dropped 4 bases and J dropped 3 bases, with 15 bases sitting between them. The CDR3 sequence: CATSKTAGGDTEAFF. The CDR3 DNA follows: TGTGCCACCAGCAAGACGGCCGGGGGGGACACTGAAGCTTTCTTT.

CDR3 coding DNA: TGTGCCAGCAGTTTATCCAACAGATACGAGCAGTACTTC. This gives the protein CASSLSNRYEQYF. J is TRBJ2-7 and V is TRBV28; D call uncertain. Per germline, CDR1 MDHEN and CDR2 SYDVKM. V was clipped by 1 base and J by 4 bases, with 8 bases between them. CDR3 length: 13 residues.

J is TRBJ2-3 and V is TRBV27; D is undetermined. From germline, CDR1 is MNHEY and CDR2 SMNVEV (reference sequence). The CDR3 totals 16 residues. The V end was cut by 6 bases, the J end by 0 bases, with 16 bases between. The CDR3 loop is CASSPRPVSSTDTQYF. The CDR3 bases are TGTGCCAGCAGCCCCAGGCCAGTTTCTAGCACAGATACGCAGTATTTT.

The V and J genes are TRBV7-9 and TRBJ1-6; D is possibly TRBD1 (5 bases). The CDR3 length is 14 residues. V was pared by 5 bases and J by 9 bases, with 14 bases between. Germline V gives CDR1 SEHNR, CDR2 FQNEAQ (reference sequence). CDR3 DNA: TGTGCCAGCAGCGGGGGACTGCCACCTTCACCCCTCCACTTT. Residues: CASSGGLPPSPLHF. The complete variable domain, with remaining parts taken from reference TRBV7-9 and TRBJ1-6, reads DTGVSQNPRHKITKRGQNVTFRCDPISEHNRLYWYRQTLGQGPEFLTYFQNEAQLEKSRLLSDRFSAERPKGSFSTLEIQRTEQGDSAMYLCASSGGLPPSPLHFGNGTRLTVT.

The sample holds a few counts of this clone. This rearrangement joins TRBV2 to TRBJ1-6; the D is unclear. The CDR3 totals 13 residues. Looked up from germline, CDR1 is SNHLY and CDR2 is FYNNEI. V lost 3 bases and J lost 6, with 6 bases in between. CDR3 sequence (DNA): TGTGCCAGCAGTGAGGAGAGTAATTCACCCCTCCACTTT. Residues: CASSEESNSPLHF.

The rearrangement links TRBV27 to TRBJ1-5, with TRBD1 identical over 8 bases. The germline V gene encodes CDR1 MNHEY and CDR2 SMNVEV (reference sequence). This CDR3 comprises 13 residues. V lost 5 bases to trimming and J lost 6 bases; unmatched junction nucleotides: 3. The CDR3 DNA follows: TGTGCCAGCAGTACAGACAGGGGTCAGCCCCAGCATTTT. As protein: CASSTDRGQPQHF.

The chain couples TRBV18 to TRBJ1-5; TRBD1 matches at 9 bases. The CDR3 spans 15 residues. V shed 3 bases and J 5 bases; nucleotides not matched to a gene: 5. CDR1 is KGHSH, CDR2 LQKENI, per germline. This chain's CDR3 is CASSPTGGSDQPQHF. The CDR3 DNA reads as TGTGCCAGCTCACCCACAGGGGGCTCCGATCAGCCCCAGCATTTT.

The chain uses TRBV5-1 and TRBJ2-7, with TRBD2 as a possible D gene (5 bases). CDR3 length: 15 amino acids. Trimming left V 5 bases short and J 5 bases short, with 20 bases between. From germline, CDR1 is SGHRS and CDR2 YFSETQ. The CDR3 DNA is TGCGCCAGCAGTCCGCCGACGGCTAGCTGGGACGAGCAGTACTTC. This gives the protein CASSPPTASWDEQYF. Full variable domain (remainder filled in from reference TRBV5-1 and TRBJ2-7): KAGVTQTPRYLIKTRGQQVTLSCSPISGHRSVSWYQQTPGQGLQFLFEYFSETQRNKGNFPGRFSGRQFSNSRSEMNVSTLELGDSALYLCASSPPTASWDEQYFGPGTRLTVT.

This clone occurred once. J is TRBJ1-1 and V is TRBV27; 9 bases agree with TRBD1. The V gene's germline CDR1 is MNHEY and CDR2 SMNVEV (reference sequence). V dropped 7 bases and J dropped 5; count of bases not matched to a gene: 11. The CDR3 runs to 15 residues. For the CDR3, the DNA is TGTGCCAGCAACCGGGACAGGGTAGTAGGAACTGAAGCTTTCTTT. This gives the protein CASNRDRVVGTEAFF.

The rearrangement uses TRBV5-1 and TRBJ2-7; D gene ambiguous. The germline CDR1 and CDR2 sequences are SGHRS and YFSETQ. The ends were cut back, 5 bases at V and 6 bases at J, with 9 bases in the middle. The CDR3 runs to 11 residues. Here the CDR3 DNA reads TGCGCCAGCAGTAGACTTGGCGAGCAGTACTTC. Translated: CASSRLGEQYF.

The chain recombines TRBV14 with TRBJ1-2; maybe TRBD1 (5 bases). The CDR3 has 15 amino acids. CDR1 and CDR2 (germline): SGHDN, FVKESK. Trimming left V 1 base short and J 2 bases short, with 11 bases between. The CDR3 region has the DNA TGTGCCAGCAGCCAAGTGGGGGGTTGGAACTATGGCTACACCTTC. Translating gives CASSQVGGWNYGYTF.

The rearrangement links TRBV5-5 to TRBJ1-6, with 8 bases identical to TRBD1. CDR1 and CDR2 from the germline V gene are SGHKS and YYEKEE (reference sequence). J was trimmed by 9 bases and V by 4 bases; bases with no gene match: 6. There are 14 residues in the CDR3. The CDR3 spells CASSQGAARSPLHF. In DNA form, the CDR3 reads TGTGCCAGCAGCCAGGGGGCCGCGCGTTCACCCCTCCACTTT.

J is TRBJ2-3 and V is TRBV5-4; tentative D call: TRBD1 (5 bases). The CDR3 has 15 amino acids. Germline V gene sequence: CDR1 SGHNT, CDR2 YYREEE (reference sequence). V lost 0 bases and J lost 4, with 12 bases in between. The CDR3 bases are TGTGCCAGCAGCTTGGCCAGGGTCAGGGCAGATACGCAGTATTTT. This translates into CASSLARVRADTQYF.

V usage is TRBV6-5 and J usage is TRBJ2-1; 16 bases agree with TRBD2. The germline CDR1 and CDR2 sequences are MNHEY and SVGAGI. CDR3 size: 15 residues. V was pared by 6 bases and J by 8 bases, with 4 bases of the junction left unmatched. The CDR3 here is CASRGTSGGAYEQFF. CDR3 in DNA: TGTGCCAGCAGAGGGACTAGCGGGGGGGCTTATGAGCAGTTCTTC.

This chain joins TRBV2 and TRBJ1-4; TRBD1 aligns across 7 bases. Germline lookup yields CDR1 SNHLY and CDR2 FYNNEI. CDR3 length: 13 amino acids. Trimming took 3 bases from V and 14 from J; bases not matched to a gene: 9. Here the CDR3 DNA reads TGTGCCAGCAGTGAGTCACAGGGGAAAGTGCTGTTTTTT. This encodes CASSESQGKVLFF.

DNA for the CDR3: TGTGCCAGCAGTAGAAAAACAGGGGCACGGGGCTATGGCTACACCTTC. This sequence encodes CASSRKTGARGYGYTF. This chain joins TRBV27 and TRBJ1-2; 7 bases line up with TRBD1. Germline lookup yields CDR1 MNHEY and CDR2 SMNVEV (reference sequence). V dropped 5 bases and J dropped 4; count of bases not matched to a gene: 13. The CDR3 totals 16 residues.

The gene calls are TRBV27 and TRBJ2-2; D is possibly TRBD2 (7 bases). Between the trimmed V and J ends, which lost 2 bases and 1 base, there was a span of 11 bases. Germline V CDR1 and CDR2: MNHEY, SMNVEV (reference sequence). The CDR3 sequence is 16 residues long. The CDR3 loop is CASSLRRGGNTGELFF. CDR3 DNA sequence: TGTGCCAGCAGTTTAAGGAGGGGGGGGAACACCGGGGAGCTGTTTTTT.

The chain has TRBV9 and TRBJ2-7; tentative D call: TRBD1 (6 bases). V lost 5 bases and J 3 bases, leaving 15 bases between the germline ends. The CDR3 is made up of 14 amino acids. CDR1 is SGDLS and CDR2 is YYNGEE in the germline V gene. The CDR3 nucleotides are TGTGCCAGCAGTCCAAGTACAGGGTACTACGAGCAGTACTTC. It encodes CASSPSTGYYEQYF.

This clone was counted a single time. The chain recombines TRBV5-6 with TRBJ2-7, with D perhaps matching TRBD1 (5 bases). Trimming cost V 4 bases and J 3 bases, with 11 bases left between them. The CDR3 is 13 residues long. Per the germline V gene, CDR1 is SGHDT and CDR2 is YYEEEE. CDR3 in amino acids: CASSNTGYYEQYF. CDR3 DNA sequence: TGTGCCAGCAGCAATACAGGCTACTACGAGCAGTACTTC.